This TCR beta chain is drawn from a study of control samples from healthy donors and cancer patients. This clone was picked up one time. One end of the junction is discordant with germline, which a read error may explain. The repertoire was sequenced with immunoSEQ multiplex PCR; TCRdb's copy has only in-frame clones and lacks some. This sample yields 90,000 to 100,000 clones, of which about 79% are seen a single time; more than 9% belongs to the top ten. The CDR3 length is 13 residues. From germline, CDR1 is LNHDA and CDR2 SQIVND (reference sequence). The sequence came from a woman in her thirties in good health. The source material was blood. The chain employs TRBV19 and TRBJ1-1, with D perhaps TRBD1 (6 bases). As DNA, the CDR3 is TGTGCCAGTAGTAATTACCGGGACACAGAAGCTTTCTTT. Encoded protein: CASSNYRDTEAFF.